This T cell receptor beta chain derives from a study of T cell repertoires in cytomegalovirus infection. Study overall: It was the public TCR beta signatures that indicated both CMV infection and matching HLA type.

CDR3 length: 11 residues. Germline CDR1 reads MNHEY; CDR2 reads SVGEGT. V was shortened by 8 bases and J by 6 bases, with 11 bases between the two germline ends. To note about this clonotype: What it binds is unknown.

TCRdb used MiXCR to reprocess the reads, holding one entry per CDR3 protein. This table holds approximately 100,000 distinct CDR3 sequences, under 50% found once. The source is a human donor in good health (CMV status not recorded). Some clones in this sample may be carry-over from other donors' samples. The rearrangement uses TRBV6-2 or TRBV6-3 and TRBJ2-7; D perhaps matches TRBD2 (6 bases). Specimen: CD8+ T cells from cultured PBMCs, collected from culture after CMV antigen stimulation. CDR3 sequence (DNA): TGTGCCAGCCGACTCGGGAGCGAGCAGTACTTC. Encoded protein: CASRLGSEQYF.